This T cell receptor beta chain was recorded in a study of molecular identifiers for immune sequencing clone quantification (dated by TCRdb to the late 2010s). With respect to the entire study: In a replicate experiment, RNA from roughly 21,000 or 96,000 naive CD8 T cells was split into five aliquots, four of which were sequenced. The study was a methods study using CD8 T cells to benchmark molecular-identifier clustering-based TCR repertoire sequencing (MIDCIRS) and TCR RNA copy counting.

Counted from cysteine to phenylalanine, this CDR3 has 15 amino acids. The only DNA kept is the CDR3, 45 bases in frame from the first base. The germline V gene (reference sequence) provides CDR1 LGHDT and CDR2 YNNKEL. V drops 1 base and J drops 0 bases, leaving 9 bases in between. What the work shows at the level of the full study, not this receptor alone: Modeling indicated 2.5 to 3 TCR RNA copies recovered per cell, compared with about 9.7 by digital PCR, which implies a capture efficiency of 25% to 35%. Identical TCR molecules sharing a barcode could cause highly expanded clone sizes to be underestimated. Clones above 20 RNA copies held over 99% of molecules in CMV-specific effector cells but under 1% in naive cells. Without barcode sub-clustering, chimeric consensus sequences inflated TCR diversity; chimeras reached as high as 47%. Spiked-in Jurkat TCR RNA equivalent to a single cell was reported to be detectable even among 800,000 to 1,000,000 naive CD8 T cells. The naive libraries included spiked-in Jurkat TCR RNA (roughly nine copies' worth), and this Jurkat TCR RNA is not part of the donor repertoire.

The library was prepared using PCR. Sequencing relied on a NextSeq 500. Bulk TCR libraries were made following a previously described method, with the TCR primers given in Table S5. The Qiagen AllPrep DNA/RNA kit was used to purify total RNA. Before analysis, reads from multiple sequencing runs of the same library were pooled. Processing in the source paper ran as follows. Reads were retained only if an exact TCR constant sequence was present, and the retained reads were trimmed to 150 nt and grouped according to their 12-nt molecular barcodes. Within each barcode group, reads were sub-clustered at a 15% Levenshtein threshold, and quality-weighted consensus sequences were built per RNA molecule. Non-functional sequences were removed, as were lower-count sequences one edit away from another. Based on a fit of two negative binomial distributions, barcode sub-clusters having less than 20% of the maximum read count were discarded. TCRdb handled the public reads itself, with Q25 trimming in fastp and clone calling in MiXCR, and kept productive beta chains. Every CDR3 protein is listed once, alongside the most common genes and DNA of its rows. TCRdb, not the original authors, processed these V and J calls. The sample includes 460,000 or so distinct CDR3 sequences, with roughly 24% observed a single time. In total, the top ten clones hold about 0.75% of the sample.

Libraries of naive CD8 T cells were built from anywhere between roughly 18,000 and 1,000,000 sorted cells, with 10%, 30% or 50% of the purified RNA used. Naive CD8 T cells were FACS-sorted as CD8+CD4-CCR7+CD45RA+ on a BD FACSAria II into RLT Plus buffer. To test detection sensitivity, Jurkat RNA equal to ten TCR copies was added to samples of about 20,000-1,100,000 naive CD8 T cells. Enrichment of CD8 T cells was done with RosetteSep CD8+ T Cell Enrichment Cocktail plus Ficoll-Paque, and ACK red cell lysis came afterward. The sample holds a few counts of this clonotype. Its antigen is currently not known. Within one base of it there is no much larger clone, and no base qualities were kept.

The receptor was derived from a human donor in good health. Some libraries in this study had Jurkat cell RNA spiked in. The chain was built from TRBV3-1 and TRBJ1-1, with the D gene call left open. The sample comprised naive CD8+ T cells from blood, with Jurkat cell RNA spiked in. According to the study, the label for this sample's cell subset or site signals: FACS-sorted CD8+CD4-CCR7+CD45RA+ naive T cells. The DNA is TGTGCCAGCAGCCAAGTGCGTGGGATGAACACTGAAGCTTTCTTT. The resulting protein is CASSQVRGMNTEAFF.